Detailed here is one TCR beta chain. This sample was included in a study of blood T cell repertoires in COVID-19. Study details: The United States, Italy and Spain were the sources of the acute and convalescent COVID-19 samples.

TCRdb's table, derived via immunoSEQ multiplex PCR, lists solely in-frame clones and lacks some. The sample consists of roughly 300,000 clones, more than 75% of them appearing once. With 0 bases removed from V and 16 bases from J, the gap between germline ends came to 18 bases. Germline V gives CDR1 WSHSY, CDR2 SAAADI. CDR3 length equals 14 residues. Specimen: peripheral blood. The origin of this receptor is a woman between 40 and 50 years old who had recovered from COVID-19. This chain links TRBV10-2 with TRBJ1-4; no reliable D call. CDR3: CASSESSLGGPEFF. CDR3 in DNA: TGCGCCAGCAGTGAGTCGAGTTTGGGAGGGCCCGAGTTTTTT.